These 9 T cell receptor beta chains were all obtained from the same sample, sequenced in a study of control samples from healthy donors and cancer patients. Sequencing was performed with immunoSEQ multiplex PCR; in TCRdb, only in-frame clones are kept and a portion is missing. The table has about 100,000 clones, approximately 95% seen once; the top ten hold about 7.3%. Sequenced: blood. All receptors come from a man aged 18 to 35 in good health.

The rearrangement links TRBV27 to TRBJ2-3; TRBD2 matches at 12 bases. The CDR3 contains 17 residues. Germline trimming cut 6 bases from V and 6 bases from J; bases unmatched to any gene: 13. Per germline, CDR1 MNHEY and CDR2 SMNVEV (reference sequence). CDR3 sequence reads: CASRRGASGRAGDTQYF. The CDR3 bases are TGTGCCAGCAGGCGGGGGGCTAGCGGGAGGGCAGGGGATACGCAGTATTTT.

The rearrangement joins TRBV28 to TRBJ1-1; no clear D gene. V dropped 2 bases and J dropped 7 bases, with 11 bases sitting between them. Germline V gene sequence: CDR1 MDHEN, CDR2 SYDVKM. This CDR3 contains 13 residues. The CDR3 protein is CASSLQVWGEAFF. In nucleotides, the CDR3 is TGTGCCAGCAGTTTACAGGTCTGGGGTGAAGCTTTCTTT.

The chain couples TRBV30 to TRBJ2-1; a possible D gene is TRBD2 (5 bases). The CDR3 is 14 amino acids. V shed 2 bases and J shed 7 bases, with 15 bases lying between them. Per the germline V gene, CDR1 is GTSNPN and CDR2 is SVGIG (reference sequence). The CDR3 spells CAWSTSGLGNEQFF. Here the CDR3 DNA reads TGTGCCTGGAGTACAAGCGGCCTTGGGAATGAGCAGTTCTTC.

The chain is built from TRBV2 and TRBJ1-6; no clear D. The germline gives CDR1 SNHLY, CDR2 FYNNEI. Trimming removed 10 bases from V and 14 bases from J, with 18 bases in between. The CDR3 covers 12 residues. DNA for the CDR3: TGTGCCACTCGGGAGTCCTCTTCGACCCTCCACTTT. Translating it yields CATRESSSTLHF.

CDR3 DNA sequence: TGTGCCAGCAGCTTAGCAGGGGTTAACACTGAAGCTTTCTTT. Its translation: CASSLAGVNTEAFF. The chain recombines TRBV11-2 with TRBJ1-1; perhaps TRBD1 as D (6 bases). V was trimmed by 1 base and J by 2 bases, leaving 8 bases between them. This CDR3 comprises 14 residues. CDR1 is SGHAT and CDR2 is FQNNGV in the germline V gene.

Only one count was recorded for this clone. The genes are TRBV4-1 and TRBJ1-1; D might be TRBD1 (6 bases). The length of the CDR3 is 14 residues. V lost 2 bases and J 7 bases, leaving 14 bases between the germline ends. Germline loops: CDR1 MGHRA, CDR2 YSYEKL. CDR3 nucleotides: TGCGCCAGCAGCCAAATTAGGGGGGCGGGTGAAGCTTTCTTT. Its translation is CASSQIRGAGEAFF.

This sequence joins TRBV3-1 (or the pseudogene TRBV3-2) and TRBJ1-4, with 12 bases lining up with TRBD1. The germline CDR1 and CDR2 sequences are LGHDT and YNNKEL (reference sequence). The CDR3 has 15 residues. The junction had 5 bases not matched to a gene; V was cut back by 4 bases and J by 8 bases. CDR3 amino acids: CASSLAGTGGEKLFF. The CDR3 nucleotides read TGTGCCAGCAGCCTCGCCGGGACAGGGGGCGAAAAACTGTTTTTT.

The chain links TRBV6-5 to TRBJ1-1; 8 bases match TRBD1. The CDR3 is 13 amino acids. Per germline, CDR1 MNHEY and CDR2 SVGAGI. V lost 4 bases and J lost 5; bases outside the gene matches: 3. The CDR3 sequence: CASSSGGATEAFF. In DNA, the CDR3 is TGTGCCAGCAGTTCAGGGGGCGCGACTGAAGCTTTCTTT.

The CDR3 region has the DNA TGTGCCAGCAGTGAGACTAGCGGAAACAATGAGCAGTTCTTC. Protein: CASSETSGNNEQFF. The chain joins TRBV6-1 to TRBJ2-1, with 9 bases aligning to TRBD2. This CDR3 is 14 amino acids long. Germline-derived CDR1 and CDR2 are MNHNS and SASEGT. V gave up 3 bases and J gave up 5 bases; unmatched junction bases: 2.